This section outlines one T cell receptor beta chain sequence together with its context. This entry comes from a study of blood T cell repertoires in COVID-19. Study-wide context: The United States, Italy and Spain were the sources of the acute and convalescent COVID-19 samples. The cDNA or gDNA used as material had been derived from T cells, B-cell-depleted T cells, or PBMCs.

Per the original data handling: Estimates of nucleated cell counts were drawn from the amplification of reference gene primers. This table comes from immunoSEQ multiplex PCR, and its TCRdb copy is limited to in-frame clones, with some not included. The V and J calls and clone size come from that table; D and trimming were worked out from the DNA. Of some 97,000 clones listed, 80% to 90% are singletons. The CDR3 spans 16 residues. Germline V gene data show CDR1 as LGHDT and CDR2 as YNNKEL (reference sequence). The germline V and J ends were trimmed by 4 bases and 4 bases, with 18 bases remaining between them.

The rearrangement uses TRBV3-1 (or the pseudogene TRBV3-2) and TRBJ2-3; D ambiguous. This TCR came from a human donor in a cohort sampled during active COVID-19. The sample consisted of peripheral blood. The CDR3, as DNA: TGTGCCAGCAGCCCCTCGATGACGGTGGCGGCAGATACGCAGTATTTT. Protein: CASSPSMTVAADTQYF.